Each of the 5 T cell receptor beta chains below was sequenced from the same sample in a study of T cell repertoires in cytomegalovirus infection. These receptors have no known antigen. In TCRdb, the reads were re-called with MiXCR into one record per CDR3 protein. Of some 940,000 distinct CDR3 sequences listed, 31% were seen once; the top ten hold about an eighth. The input for sequencing was cultured CD8+ T cells from PBMCs, taken from culture after CMV antigen stimulation. The receptors stem from a human donor in good health (CMV status not recorded). Some clones in this sample may be carry-over from other donors' samples.

This clonotype was seen more than once but under ten times. The rearrangement links TRBV7-9 to TRBJ1-5; the D gene is possibly TRBD1 (6 bases). V was clipped by 5 bases and J by 7 bases, with 9 bases between them. CDR1 is SEHNR and CDR2 is FQNEAQ in the germline V gene (reference sequence). The CDR3 runs to 12 residues. In DNA form, the CDR3 reads TGTGCCAGCAGCCAAACAGGGCAGCCCCAGCATTTT. It is translated as CASSQTGQPQHF.

The chain links TRBV20-1 to TRBJ2-1; D is perhaps TRBD2 (6 bases). The CDR3 extends over 17 amino acids. Germline assignment: CDR1 DFQATT and CDR2 SNEGSKA (reference sequence). With 3 bases removed from V and 0 bases from J, the gap between germline ends came to 18 bases. DNA of the CDR3: TGCAGTGCTAGTGACCTTTCGGGGGTCGACTCCTACAATGAGCAGTTCTTC. It codes for CSASDLSGVDSYNEQFF.

The sample holds a few counts of this clonotype. This chain joins TRBV7-2 and TRBJ1-1; no reliable D call. The V and J ends lost 1 base and 0 bases respectively, with 9 bases between them. The CDR3 loop spans 15 amino acids. Germline CDR1 SGHTA, CDR2 FQGNSA. The CDR3 loop is CASSLGHSVNTEAFF. CDR3 bases: TGTGCCAGCAGCTTAGGCCACTCCGTGAACACTGAAGCTTTCTTT. Full variable domain (missing parts from reference TRBV7-2 and TRBJ1-1): GAGVSQSPSNKVTEKGKDVELRCDPISGHTALYWYRQSLGQGLEFLIYFQGNSAPDKSGLPSDRFSAERTGGSVSTLTIQRTQQEDSAVYLCASSLGHSVNTEAFFGQGTRLTVV.

The chain combines TRBV6-1 with TRBJ2-1; TRBD2 might be the D (6 bases). In germline, CDR1 is MNHNS, CDR2 SASEGT. The CDR3 runs to 13 residues. With 7 bases removed from V and 9 bases from J, the gap between germline ends came to 16 bases. Here the CDR3 DNA reads TGTGCCAGCACCGGGACTCCTTGGAGTGAGCAGTTCTTC. It is translated as CASTGTPWSEQFF.

There are many counts of this clonotype. This chain connects TRBV6-1 to TRBJ2-2; a possible D gene is TRBD2 (5 bases). Germline loops: CDR1 MNHNS, CDR2 SASEGT. Trimming removed 7 bases from V and 0 bases from J, with 21 bases in between. This CDR3 is 18 amino acids long. The CDR3 reads CASTLRSRVAPNTGELFF. CDR3 DNA: TGTGCCAGCACCTTACGATCTCGGGTAGCGCCGAACACCGGGGAGCTGTTTTTT.